This T cell receptor (beta chain) was obtained from a study of T cell responses to AZD1222 COVID-19 vaccine. Germline CDR1 is SGHAT and CDR2 is FQDESV (reference sequence). The V end was cut by 3 bases, the J end by 9 bases, with 15 bases between. The CDR3 extends over 14 amino acids. Profiled with immunoSEQ multiplex PCR; TCRdb holds only in-frame clones, not every one. The top ten hold 3.6% of the sample, which has about 190,000 clones, approximately 90% seen once. The sequence derives from an adult who received the MenACWY meningococcal vaccine as a control. The chain joins TRBV11-1 to TRBJ2-1; a weak D match, TRBD2 (6 bases). Material: peripheral blood, obtained 28 days after the second dose of the MenACWY control vaccine. The CDR3 DNA reads TGTGCCAGCAGCTTCCCGGGACTTCCAAGTGAGCAGTTCTTC. This codes for CASSFPGLPSEQFF. The whole variable domain, filled in from reference TRBV11-1 and TRBJ2-1, reads EAEVAQSPRYKITEKSQAVAFWCDPISGHATLYWYRQILGQGPELLVQFQDESVVDDSQLPKDRFSAERLKGVDSTLKIQPAELGDSAMYLCASSFPGLPSEQFFGPGTRLTVL.